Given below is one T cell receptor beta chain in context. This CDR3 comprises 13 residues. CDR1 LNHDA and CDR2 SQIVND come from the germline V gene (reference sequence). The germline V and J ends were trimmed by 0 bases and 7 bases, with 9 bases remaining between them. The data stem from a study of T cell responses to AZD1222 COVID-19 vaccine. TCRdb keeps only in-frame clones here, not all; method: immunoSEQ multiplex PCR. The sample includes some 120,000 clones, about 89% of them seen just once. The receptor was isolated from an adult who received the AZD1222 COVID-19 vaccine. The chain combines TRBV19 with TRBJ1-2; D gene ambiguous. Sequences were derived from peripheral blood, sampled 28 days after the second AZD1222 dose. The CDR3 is CASSIEAQRGYTF. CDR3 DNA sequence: TGTGCCAGTAGTATAGAAGCGCAGCGTGGCTACACCTTC.